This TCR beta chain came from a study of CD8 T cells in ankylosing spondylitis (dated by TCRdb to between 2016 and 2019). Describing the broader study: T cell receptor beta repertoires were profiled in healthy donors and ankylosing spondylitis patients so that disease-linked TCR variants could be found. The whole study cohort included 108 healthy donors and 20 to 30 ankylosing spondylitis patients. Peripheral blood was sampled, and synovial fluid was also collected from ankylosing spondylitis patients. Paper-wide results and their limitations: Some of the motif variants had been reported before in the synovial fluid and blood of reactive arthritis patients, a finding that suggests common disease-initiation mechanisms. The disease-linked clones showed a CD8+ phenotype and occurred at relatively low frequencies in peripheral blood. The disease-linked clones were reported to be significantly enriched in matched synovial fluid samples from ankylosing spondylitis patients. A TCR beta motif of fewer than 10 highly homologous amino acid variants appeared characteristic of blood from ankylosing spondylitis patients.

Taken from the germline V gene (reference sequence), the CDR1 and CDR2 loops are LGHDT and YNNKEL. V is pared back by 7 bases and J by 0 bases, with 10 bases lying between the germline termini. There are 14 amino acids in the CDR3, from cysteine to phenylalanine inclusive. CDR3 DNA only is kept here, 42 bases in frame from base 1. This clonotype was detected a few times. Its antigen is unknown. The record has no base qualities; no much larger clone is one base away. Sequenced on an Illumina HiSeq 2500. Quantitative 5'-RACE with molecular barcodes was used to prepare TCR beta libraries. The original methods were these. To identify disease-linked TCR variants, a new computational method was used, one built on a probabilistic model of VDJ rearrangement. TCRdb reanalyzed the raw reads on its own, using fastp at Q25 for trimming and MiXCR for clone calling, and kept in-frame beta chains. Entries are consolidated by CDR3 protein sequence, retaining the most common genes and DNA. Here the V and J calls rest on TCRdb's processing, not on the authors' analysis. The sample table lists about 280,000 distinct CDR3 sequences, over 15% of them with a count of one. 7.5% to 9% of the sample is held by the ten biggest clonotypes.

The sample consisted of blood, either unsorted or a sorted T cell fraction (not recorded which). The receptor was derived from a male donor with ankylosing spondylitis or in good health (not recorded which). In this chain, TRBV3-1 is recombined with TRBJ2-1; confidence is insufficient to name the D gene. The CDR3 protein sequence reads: CASTIASSYNEQFF. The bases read TGTGCCAGCACTATAGCTAGCTCCTACAATGAGCAGTTCTTC.